The rows below give T cell receptor beta chains drawn from one sample of a study of Graves' ophthalmopathy and Graves' hyperthyroidism. TCRdb reanalysed the multiplex PCR reads using MiXCR and keeps one entry per CDR3 protein. The sample lists about 740,000 distinct CDR3 sequences; approximately 40% were seen once. Sequencing was done on a sample of peripheral blood. These receptors were obtained from an adult man with Graves' ophthalmopathy. Each CDR3 is given with its conserved first and last residue. Clone size, where shown, is once, few, many, or a class for clones that have expanded.

>TRBV6-4|many|TRBJ1-6
CASSDRVGNSPLHF
>TRBV20-1|NA|TRBJ1-6
CSAKTGDYNSPLHF
>TRBV20-1|NA|TRBJ2-7
CSARDGPTYEQYF
>TRBV29-1|NA|TRBJ1-5
CSVEIVRPPQHF
>TRBV7-2|NA|TRBJ1-2
CASSVQGTGVYGYTF
>TRBV2|many|TRBJ2-2
CASKSRQNTGELFF
>TRBV19|NA|TRBJ2-7
CATSYWRTSGRSGSYEQYF
>TRBV7-9|NA|TRBJ1-1
CAGSFAVNTEAFF
>TRBV15|many|TRBJ2-7
CATSRDSGSASYEQYF
>TRBV7-2|many|TRBJ1-2
CASSLEGYTF